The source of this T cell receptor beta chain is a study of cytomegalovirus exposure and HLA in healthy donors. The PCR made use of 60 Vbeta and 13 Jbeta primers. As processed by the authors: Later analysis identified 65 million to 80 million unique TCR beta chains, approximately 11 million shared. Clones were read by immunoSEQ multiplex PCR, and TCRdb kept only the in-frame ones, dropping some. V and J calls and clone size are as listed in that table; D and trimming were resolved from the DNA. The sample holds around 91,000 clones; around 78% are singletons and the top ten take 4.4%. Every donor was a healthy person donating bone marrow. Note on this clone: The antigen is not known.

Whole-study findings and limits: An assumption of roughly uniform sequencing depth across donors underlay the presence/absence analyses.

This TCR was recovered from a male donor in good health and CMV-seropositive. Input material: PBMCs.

For the CDR3, the DNA is TGCGCCAGCAGGACGCTAGGGGCGCAGGATGAAAAACTGTTTTTT. Its translation is CASRTLGAQDEKLFF. This rearrangement joins TRBV5-1 to TRBJ1-4; tentatively, D is TRBD1 (5 bases). The V end was cut by 5 bases, the J end by 6 bases, with 17 bases between. Per germline, CDR1 SGHRS and CDR2 YFSETQ. The CDR3 is 15 residues long.